This TCR beta chain originates from a study of blood T cell repertoires in COVID-19. Study-wide background: PBMCs, B-cell-depleted T cells, or T cells provided the cDNA or gDNA that made up the material.

The CDR3 has 16 residues. Trimming removed 0 bases at V and 0 bases at J, with 8 bases between. Germline V gene data show CDR1 as SGHTA and CDR2 as FQGNSA. Authors' methods: Amplification with reference gene primers provided the estimates of nucleated cell counts. Profiling relied on immunoSEQ multiplex PCR, and the TCRdb table lists in-frame clones only, not all of them. V and J calls and clone size come straight from that table; D and trimming were deduced from the DNA. Here the sample spans some 190,000 clones, 80% to 85% being singletons. The sequenced material came from peripheral blood. The chain uses TRBV7-2 and TRBJ1-4; D call uncertain. The sequence was obtained from a human donor in a cohort sampled during active COVID-19. Here the CDR3 reads CASSLARGATNEKLFF. The CDR3 DNA reads TGTGCCAGCAGCTTAGCGCGAGGTGCAACTAATGAAAAACTGTTTTTT.